This T cell receptor (beta chain) stems from a study of blood T cells in healthy people across ages. About the study: Template switching picked up about one barcoded beta molecule for each two T cells.

As for this clonotype: Its antigen remains unidentified.

Healthy Caucasian individuals from Russia aged roughly 6 to 100 were enrolled as donors. V shed 6 bases and J 6 bases; nucleotides not matched to a gene: 18. Germline CDR1 is SGHTS and CDR2 is YDEGEE. This CDR3 region has 16 residues. Notes on the study in general: Leaving the PBMCs unsorted stopped any conclusive comparison of naive versus antigen-experienced cells.

Sample-barcoded 5' priming and a J-beta primer mix drove a second PCR of about 7 to 11 cycles. TCRdb recomputed calls from the 5' RACE reads with MiXCR, one row per CDR3 protein. The sample includes 1,100,000 or so distinct CDR3 sequences, around 45% of them seen just once. The genes are TRBV5-8 and TRBJ2-7, with 7 bases identical to TRBD2. The sample was blood. This receptor was taken from a woman aged 60-75 years in good health. CDR3 protein: CASTYRRGGSSAEQYF. In DNA, the CDR3 is TGTGCCAGCACCTATCGCCGGGGCGGGAGCTCCGCCGAGCAGTACTTC.